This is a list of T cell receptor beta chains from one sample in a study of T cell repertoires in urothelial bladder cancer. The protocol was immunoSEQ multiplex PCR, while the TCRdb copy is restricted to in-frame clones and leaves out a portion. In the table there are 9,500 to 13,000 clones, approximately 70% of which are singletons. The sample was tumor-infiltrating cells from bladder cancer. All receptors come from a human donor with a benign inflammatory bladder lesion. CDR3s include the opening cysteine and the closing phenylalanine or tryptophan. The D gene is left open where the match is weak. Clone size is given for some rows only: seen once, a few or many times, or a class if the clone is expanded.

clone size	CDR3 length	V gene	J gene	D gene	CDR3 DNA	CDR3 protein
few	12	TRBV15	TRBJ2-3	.	TGTGCCACCAGCAGAGGTGGAGATACGCAGTATTTT	CATSRGGDTQYF
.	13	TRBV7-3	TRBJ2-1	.	TGTGCCAGCAGCTTCGGGACTGCCAATGAGCAGTTCTTC	CASSFGTANEQFF
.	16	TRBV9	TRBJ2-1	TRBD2	TGTGCCAGCAGCGTAGACCTAACAGGCGGGGGTAATGAGCAGTTCTTC	CASSVDLTGGGNEQFF
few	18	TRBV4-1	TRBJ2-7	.	TGCGCCAGCAGCCCCAAGAGGGGGGGACGGGACGTCTACTACGAGCAGTACTTC	CASSPKRGGRDVYYEQYF
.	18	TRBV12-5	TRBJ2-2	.	TGTGCTAGTGGTTTGGCAACACCGTTTGAGACGAACACCGGGGAGCTGTTTTTT	CASGLATPFETNTGELFF
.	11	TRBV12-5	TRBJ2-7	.	TGTGCTAGTGGTAGCTCCTACGAGCAGTACTTC	CASGSSYEQYF
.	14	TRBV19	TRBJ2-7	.	TGTGCCAGTAGTATTCCAGGGGCCTCCTACGAGCAGTACTTC	CASSIPGASYEQYF
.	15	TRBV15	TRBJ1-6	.	TGTGCCACCAGCAGAGATAGTGGCAACAATTCACCCCTCCACTTT	CATSRDSGNNSPLHF
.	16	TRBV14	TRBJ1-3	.	TGTGCCAGCAGCCAAGATACAAGTTACTCTGGAAACACCATATATTTT	CASSQDTSYSGNTIYF
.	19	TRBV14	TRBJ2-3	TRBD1	TGTGCCAGCAGCCCCTACCCACTGGACAGGGCTTTAGGCACAGATACGCAGTATTTT	CASSPYPLDRALGTDTQYF
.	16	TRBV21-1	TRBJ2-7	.	TGTGCCAGCAGCAACCGGGACAGGGGAGCCGTGCACGAGCAGTACTTC	CASSNRDRGAVHEQYF
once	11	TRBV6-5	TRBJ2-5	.	TGTGCCAGCAGTTATGCGGAGACCCAGTACTTC	CASSYAETQYF
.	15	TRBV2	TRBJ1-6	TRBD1	TGTGCCAGCAGTTATGCCGGACAGGGGAGTTCACCCCTCCACTTT	CASSYAGQGSSPLHF
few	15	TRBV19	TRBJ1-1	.	TGTGCCAGTAGAAAGGACCGACAGAAGAACACTGAAGCTTTCTTT	CASRKDRQKNTEAFF
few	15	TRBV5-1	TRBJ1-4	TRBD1	TGCGCCAGCAGCTTAGATGTACAGGGGCGTGAAAAACTGTTTTTT	CASSLDVQGREKLFF
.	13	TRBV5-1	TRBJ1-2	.	TGCGCCAGCAGCTTGGATAGGGCAGGTGGCTACACCTTC	CASSLDRAGGYTF
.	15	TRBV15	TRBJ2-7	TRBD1	TGTGCCACCAGCAGAGATCGCGGGACAGGGGGCGCGGTGTACTTC	CATSRDRGTGGAVYF
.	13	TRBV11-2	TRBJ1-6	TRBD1	TGTGCCAGCGGACAGGGCCTTAATTCACCCCTCCACTTT	CASGQGLNSPLHF
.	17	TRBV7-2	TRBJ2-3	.	TGTGCCAGCAGCTCCCAGGTGGGAGGGGGGGGCACAGATACGCAGTATTTT	CASSSQVGGGGTDTQYF
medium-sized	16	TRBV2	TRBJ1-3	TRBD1	TGTGCCAGCAGGCTTGACAGGGGTGGAACTGGAAACACCATATATTTT	CASRLDRGGTGNTIYF
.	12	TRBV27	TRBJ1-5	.	TGTGCCCGCCGGGGGGGCAGTCAGCCCCAGCATTTT	CARRGGSQPQHF
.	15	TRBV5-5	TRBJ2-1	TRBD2	TGTGCCAGCAGCTTTCTAGCGGGGGGGCCGTATGAGCAGTTCTTC	CASSFLAGGPYEQFF
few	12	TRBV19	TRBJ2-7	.	TGTGCCAGTAGGGGCAGGGGCAACGAGCAGTACTTC	CASRGRGNEQYF
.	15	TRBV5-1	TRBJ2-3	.	TGCGCCAGCAGCTTGGTAGGGGGGTGGACAGATACGCAGTATTTT	CASSLVGGWTDTQYF
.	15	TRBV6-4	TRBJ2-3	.	TGTGCCAGCAGTGCAACAGGGAGGGGCACAGATACGCAGTATTTT	CASSATGRGTDTQYF
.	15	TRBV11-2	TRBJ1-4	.	TGTGCCAGCAGCACTGCCCGGACAGCAAATGAAAAACTGTTTTTT	CASSTARTANEKLFF
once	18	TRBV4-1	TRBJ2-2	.	TGCGCCAGCAGCCAAGAAGGGCAGTACGTCGCGAACACCGGGGAGCTGTTTTTT	CASSQEGQYVANTGELFF
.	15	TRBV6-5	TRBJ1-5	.	TGTGCCAGCAGTTATTCCCGGGACACCAATCAGCCCCAGCATTTT	CASSYSRDTNQPQHF
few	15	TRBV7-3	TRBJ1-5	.	TGTGCCAGCTCCCCTACGGGGGGAGGGAATCAGCCCCAGCATTTT	CASSPTGGGNQPQHF
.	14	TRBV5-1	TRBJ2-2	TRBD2	TGCGCCAGCGGGGGACTAGCCAACACCGGGGAGCTGTTTTTT	CASGGLANTGELFF
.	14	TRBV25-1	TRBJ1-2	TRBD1	TGTGCCAGCAGTGAACCAGGACAGGTCCATGGCTACACCTTC	CASSEPGQVHGYTF
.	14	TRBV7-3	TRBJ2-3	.	TGTGCCAGCAGCTTAACAGGCGACGAGGATACGCAGTATTTT	CASSLTGDEDTQYF
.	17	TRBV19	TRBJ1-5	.	TGTGCCAGTAGTAAGGTCCAGGGAACTTCTAGCAATCAGCCCCAGCATTTT	CASSKVQGTSSNQPQHF
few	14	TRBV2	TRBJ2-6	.	TGTGCCAGCAGTGTCCAGCCTGGGGCCAACGTCCTGACTTTC	CASSVQPGANVLTF
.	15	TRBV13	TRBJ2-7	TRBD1	TGTGCCAGCAGCCAGGGGGCAGGAGCCTCCTACGAGCAGTACTTC	CASSQGAGASYEQYF
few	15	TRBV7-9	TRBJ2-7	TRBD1	TGTGCCAGCAGCTTAATGACAGGGTATTCGAGCGAGCAGTACTTC	CASSLMTGYSSEQYF
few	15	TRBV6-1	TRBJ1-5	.	TGTGCCAGCAGTGAGGGGGTAGGGGGCAATCAGCCCCAGCATTTT	CASSEGVGGNQPQHF
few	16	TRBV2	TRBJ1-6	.	TGTGCCAGCAGTGAAGCCACAGGAGGCTATAATTCACCCCTCCACTTT	CASSEATGGYNSPLHF
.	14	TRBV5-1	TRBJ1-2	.	TGCGCCAGCAGGACAGGAGTCTCTAACTATGGCTACACCTTC	CASRTGVSNYGYTF
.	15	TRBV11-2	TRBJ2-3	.	TGTGCCAGCAGCTTAGCAGGGGGACTGACAGATACGCAGTATTTT	CASSLAGGLTDTQYF
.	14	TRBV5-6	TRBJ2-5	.	TGTGCCAGCAGCTTGGTACAGGGTGGGGAGACCCAGTACTTC	CASSLVQGGETQYF
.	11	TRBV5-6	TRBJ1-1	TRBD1	TGTGCCAGCAGCATACAGGGGTTCGCTTTCTTT	CASSIQGFAFF
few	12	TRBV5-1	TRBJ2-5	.	TGCGCCAGCCGGGACATCCAAGAGACCCAGTACTTC	CASRDIQETQYF
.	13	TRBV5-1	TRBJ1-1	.	TGCGCCAGCAGCTTGGTGCGGTATACTGAAGCTTTCTTT	CASSLVRYTEAFF
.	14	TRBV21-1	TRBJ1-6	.	TGTGCCAGCAGCTCCAGAGTAAATAATTCACCCCTCCACTTT	CASSSRVNNSPLHF
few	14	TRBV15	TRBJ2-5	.	TGTGCCACCAGCAGAGAAGGACAGCAAGAGACCCAGTACTTC	CATSREGQQETQYF
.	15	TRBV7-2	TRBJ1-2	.	TGTGCCAGCAGCTCAGGGAGGGGACGAGGCTATGGCTACACCTTC	CASSSGRGRGYGYTF
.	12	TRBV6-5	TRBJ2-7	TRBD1	TGTGCCAGCAGTTCAGGGGGCCCGCCATGGTACTTC	CASSSGGPPWYF
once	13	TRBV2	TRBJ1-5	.	TGTGCCAGCAGTCCGGGGGAGGATCAGCCCCAGCATTTT	CASSPGEDQPQHF
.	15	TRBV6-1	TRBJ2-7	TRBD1	TGTGCCAGCAACCCAACGGGACAGGGGTTAAACGAGCAGTACTTC	CASNPTGQGLNEQYF